This T cell receptor (beta chain) was recovered during a study of vaccination effects on CD4 cells after COVID-19. Investigators separated out CD4+ T cells once approximately 9 days of culture had passed. Two-dose vaccination with either BNT162b2 or mRNA-1273 was given to the participants. Assay: immunoSEQ multiplex PCR; the TCRdb copy retains only in-frame clones and omits some. The sample includes tens of thousands of clones, under 70% of them seen just once. Note on this clone: Its antigen is still unknown.

This CDR3 contains 14 residues. Germline V gene data show CDR1 as LNHDA and CDR2 as SQIVND (reference sequence). V shed 5 bases, J shed 4 bases, and the junction held 3 bases outside the gene matches. This TCR was sampled from a human donor who received a COVID-19 vaccine. The V and J genes are TRBV19 and TRBJ2-2; 8 bases map to TRBD1. Sequences were derived from CD4+ T cells from PBMCs cultured without peptide, sampled after COVID-19 vaccination. For the CDR3, the DNA is TGTGCCAGTAGTGTAACAGGGGGCACCGGGGAGCTGTTTTTT. As protein: CASSVTGGTGELFF.